These 23 T cell receptor beta chains originate from one sample sequenced in a study of cytomegalovirus exposure and HLA in healthy donors. The PCR had 60 Vbeta and 13 Jbeta primers. This table comes from immunoSEQ multiplex PCR, and its TCRdb copy is limited to in-frame clones, with some not included. The sample records about 180,000 clones, over 80% being singletons. The sequencing input was PBMCs. Receptors originate from a girl aged 5-17 years in good health and CMV-seropositive.

The rearrangement links TRBV4-3 to TRBJ2-2, with 9 bases fitting TRBD2. The length of the CDR3 is 18 residues. Looked up from germline, CDR1 is LGHNA and CDR2 is YSLEER. Losses at the gene ends were 0 bases for V and 1 base for J; bases not matched to a gene: 6. CDR3 loop: CASSQEGLTSGNTGELFF. The CDR3, as DNA: TGCGCCAGCAGCCAAGAAGGTCTGACTAGCGGGAACACCGGGGAGCTGTTTTTT.

The V call is TRBV19, the J call TRBJ1-4, with D maybe TRBD1 (6 bases). Trimming left V 2 bases short and J 7 bases short, with 14 bases between. This CDR3 is 15 amino acids long. Per the germline V gene, CDR1 is LNHDA and CDR2 is SQIVND (reference sequence). CDR3 region: CASSITGGAGEKLFF. CDR3 DNA: TGTGCCAGTAGTATAACTGGGGGCGCGGGTGAAAAACTGTTTTTT.

The chain employs TRBV7-6 and TRBJ2-1; D may be TRBD1 (5 bases). The CDR3 is made up of 13 amino acids. V shed 2 bases and J shed 7 bases, with 9 bases lying between them. Germline V gives CDR1 SGHVS, CDR2 FNYEAQ. The CDR3 is CASSLYNRNEQFF. The CDR3 DNA is TGTGCCAGCAGCTTATATAACAGGAATGAGCAGTTCTTC.

The chain carries TRBV18 and TRBJ1-5; TRBD1 matches at 7 bases. In germline, CDR1 is KGHSH, CDR2 LQKENI. This CDR3 is built from 16 residues. Trimming at V came to 5 bases and at J to 3 bases, leaving 10 bases not matched to a gene. The CDR3: CASSSATGTVNQPQHF. As DNA, the CDR3 is TGTGCCAGCTCATCTGCGACAGGGACTGTCAATCAGCCCCAGCATTTT.

The rearrangement links TRBV7-2 to TRBJ2-1; 10 bases agree with TRBD2. CDR1 SGHTA and CDR2 FQGNSA come from the germline V gene. V lost 1 base and J lost 4; bases outside the gene matches: 4. This CDR3 spans 16 amino acids. Here the CDR3 DNA reads TGTGCCAGCAGCTTAGAAAGCGGGAGGGTTTACAATGAGCAGTTCTTC. It yields the protein CASSLESGRVYNEQFF.

The V call is TRBV7-2, the J call TRBJ1-4; TRBD1 aligns across 7 bases. The germline gives CDR1 SGHTA, CDR2 FQGNSA. V shed 4 bases, J shed 4 bases, and the junction held 6 bases outside the gene matches. CDR3 length: 15 amino acids. CDR3 loop: CASSSRQGGNEKLFF. DNA of the CDR3: TGTGCCAGCAGCTCGAGACAGGGAGGTAATGAAAAACTGTTTTTT.

The chain combines TRBV14 with TRBJ2-7, with TRBD2 as a possible D gene (6 bases). Germline assignment: CDR1 SGHDN and CDR2 FVKESK. Trimming took off 6 bases at V and 2 bases at J, with 14 bases between the two ends. The CDR3 loop spans 14 amino acids. CDR3 loop: CASSPGTGAYEQYF. The DNA of the CDR3 is TGTGCCAGCAGTCCCGGGACGGGAGCCTACGAGCAGTACTTC.

The sample holds one count of this clone. This rearrangement joins TRBV11-2 to TRBJ1-2, with 7 bases identical to TRBD1. Unmatched junction bases numbered 11, after V lost 5 bases and J lost 8 bases. Germline CDR1 and CDR2: SGHAT and FQNNGV. CDR3 size: 14 residues. This chain's CDR3 is CASSHMRRGDGYTF. The CDR3 DNA reads as TGTGCCAGCAGCCACATGCGCAGGGGGGACGGCTACACCTTC.

This sequence joins TRBV15 and TRBJ1-1; TRBD1 is a possible D gene (5 bases). The length of the CDR3 is 14 residues. CDR1 is LNHNV and CDR2 is YYDKDF in the germline V gene (reference sequence). Trimming removed 8 bases at V and 3 bases at J, with 16 bases between. The CDR3 is CATEGRRGDTEAFF. The CDR3 DNA reads as TGTGCCACCGAGGGACGACGGGGGGACACTGAAGCTTTCTTT.

The chain joins TRBV5-1 to TRBJ2-3; D gene unclear. The CDR3 length is 13 residues. The germline V gene encodes CDR1 SGHRS and CDR2 YFSETQ. V lost 0 bases and J 5 bases, leaving 7 bases between the germline ends. Here the CDR3 DNA reads TGCGCCAGCAGCTTGGACAGACGAGATACGCAGTATTTT. It yields the protein CASSLDRRDTQYF.

V gene TRBV7-2 combines with J gene TRBJ1-2, with 7 bases matching TRBD1. The CDR3 is made up of 15 amino acids. From germline, CDR1 is SGHTA and CDR2 FQGNSA. With V trimmed by 5 bases and J by 3 bases, 9 bases remained unmatched. CDR3 in amino acids: CASSPGEDRYYGYTF. CDR3 sequence (DNA): TGTGCCAGCAGCCCCGGGGAGGACAGGTACTATGGCTACACCTTC.

This rearrangement joins TRBV7-9 to TRBJ2-3, with D tentatively TRBD1 (5 bases). Trimming removed 2 bases at V and 2 bases at J, with 8 bases between. CDR1 SEHNR and CDR2 FQNEAQ come from the germline V gene (reference sequence). The CDR3 is 14 residues long. Here the CDR3 reads CASSLRQNTDTQYF. The CDR3 nucleotides read TGTGCCAGCAGCTTAAGACAGAACACAGATACGCAGTATTTT.

The gene calls are TRBV2 and TRBJ2-2; the D is unclear. V lost 6 bases and J 6 bases, leaving 14 bases between the germline ends. Per germline, CDR1 SNHLY and CDR2 FYNNEI. The CDR3 covers 14 residues. CDR3 coding DNA: TGTGCCAGCAGACCTTTAGAGGATTCCGGGGAGCTGTTTTTT. Translation: CASRPLEDSGELFF.

There are a few counts of this clone. The rearrangement joins TRBV5-1 to TRBJ1-1; unclear D gene. Germline V gene lookup returns CDR1 SGHRS and CDR2 YFSETQ. V was cut by 3 bases and J by 0 bases, with 9 bases left in between. The CDR3 has 14 amino acids. The CDR3 nucleotides read TGCGCCAGCAGCTCGGACGGGATGAACACTGAAGCTTTCTTT. This translates into CASSSDGMNTEAFF.

The chain joins TRBV7-6 to TRBJ2-1, with D unclear. V lost 3 bases to trimming and J lost 12 bases, with 15 bases between them. CDR1 SGHVS and CDR2 FNYEAQ come from the germline V gene. This CDR3 has 13 amino acids. The CDR3 loop is CASSFVGSDLQFF. CDR3 bases: TGTGCCAGCAGCTTTGTAGGCAGCGACCTGCAGTTCTTC.

This chain links TRBV10-3 with TRBJ1-5; 8 bases line up with TRBD1. CDR3 size: 15 residues. From germline, CDR1 is ENHRY and CDR2 SYGVKD. The V segment lost 3 bases and the J segment 6 bases; nucleotides outside the gene matches: 7. The CDR3 reads CAISDQDRELQPQHF. As DNA, the CDR3 is TGTGCCATCAGTGACCAGGACAGGGAGCTTCAGCCCCAGCATTTT.

In this sample, this clone turned up a few times. The V call is TRBV19, the J call TRBJ2-3, with 12 positions matching TRBD2. This CDR3 spans 16 amino acids. Germline V CDR1 and CDR2: LNHDA, SQIVND (reference sequence). Unmatched junction bases numbered 8, after V lost 5 bases and J lost 5 bases. DNA for the CDR3: TGTGCCAGTAGTTCCCGACTAGCGGGAGTAAGAGATACGCAGTATTTT. This translates into CASSSRLAGVRDTQYF.

The chain recombines TRBV5-6 with TRBJ1-1, with D perhaps TRBD1 (6 bases). Germline CDR1 reads SGHDT; CDR2 reads YYEEEE. V was pared by 7 bases and J by 6 bases, with 19 bases between. This CDR3 spans 14 amino acids. DNA for the CDR3: TGTGCCAGCGGCCGAGTGGGCGGGGGCGCTGAAGCTTTCTTT. Amino acid sequence: CASGRVGGGAEAFF.

This chain links TRBV10-3 with TRBJ2-3; 8 bases agree with TRBD1. The germline CDR1 and CDR2 sequences are ENHRY and SYGVKD. The CDR3 contains 15 residues. The V and J ends lost 5 bases and 3 bases, in that order; junction bases with no gene match: 7. CDR3 in DNA: TGTGCCATCAGTTCCGGGACAGGCCAAACAGATACGCAGTATTTT. Amino acids: CAISSGTGQTDTQYF.

The chain combines TRBV20-1 with TRBJ2-1; no reliable D call. The CDR3 is 11 residues long. Germline CDR1 is DFQATT and CDR2 is SNEGSKA (reference sequence). Trimming left V 6 bases short and J 10 bases short, with 13 bases between. CDR3 bases: TGCAGTGCGTGGAGAAGTTTAGAGCAGTTCTTC. It translates to CSAWRSLEQFF.

V and J are TRBV10-2 and TRBJ1-1, with 9 bases matching TRBD1. The germline V gene has CDR1 WSHSY and CDR2 SAAADI. This CDR3 is built from 14 residues. V lost 6 bases, J lost 6 bases, and 8 bases stayed unmatched. CDR3 nucleotides: TGCGCCAGCAGCTGGACAGGGGCGGGGGCTGAAGCTTTCTTT. Translating gives CASSWTGAGAEAFF.

V usage is TRBV20-1 and J usage is TRBJ1-2; no reliable D call. V was cut by 2 bases and J by 5 bases, with 6 bases left in between. The CDR3 length is 11 residues. Germline values: CDR1 DFQATT, CDR2 SNEGSKA (reference sequence). The CDR3 loop reads CSARQDYGYTF. The CDR3 DNA is TGCAGTGCTAGACAGGATTATGGCTACACCTTC.

The chain couples TRBV7-9 to TRBJ2-1; 10 nucleotides agree with TRBD2. This CDR3 contains 18 residues. V lost 8 bases and J lost 5; bases outside the gene matches: 18. In germline, CDR1 is SEHNR, CDR2 FQNEAQ (reference sequence). This CDR3 reads CASRPLRASGSVNNEQFF. The CDR3 DNA reads as TGTGCCAGCCGTCCTCTGAGGGCTAGCGGGAGCGTGAACAATGAGCAGTTCTTC.